These 18 T cell receptor beta chains came from one sample sequenced in a study of CD8+CD57+ T cells in acquired aplastic anemia. The sequenced patients had an expansion of CD8+CD57+ cells seen by flow cytometry. The TCR beta profiling, which covered VDJ combination and CDR3 sequence, was carried out using genomic DNA as the template. TCRdb redid the calling of the reads with MiXCR, one entry per CDR3 protein. Of about 190,000 distinct CDR3 sequences listed, approximately 48% are singletons. Sequencing was performed on sorted CD4+, CD8+, or CD8+CD57+ T cells (not recorded which) from PBMCs. The receptors stem from a human donor with aplastic anemia.

This clonotype was recorded at least ten times. V usage is TRBV10-1 and J usage is TRBJ2-2, with unresolved D. V dropped 6 bases and J dropped 8 bases, with 16 bases sitting between them. This CDR3 comprises 14 residues. Germline V gives CDR1 WNHNN, CDR2 SYGVQD (reference sequence). CDR3 bases: TGCGCCAGCAGACTAAATCCCCTCGGGGGGGAGCTGTTTTTT. Amino acid sequence: CASRLNPLGGELFF.

V and J are TRBV29-1 and TRBJ2-1; D gene ambiguous. The germline CDR1 and CDR2 sequences are SQVTM and ANQGSEA. The V gene lost 3 bases and the J gene lost 0 bases, with 12 bases spanning the gap. There are 15 residues in the CDR3. CDR3 nucleotide sequence: TGCAGCGTTGACTCCGGTGCCTACTCCTACAATGAGCAGTTCTTC. This gives the protein CSVDSGAYSYNEQFF.

This sequence joins TRBV20-1 and TRBJ2-5, with TRBD2 matching over 9 bases. The germline gives CDR1 DFQATT, CDR2 SNEGSKA (reference sequence). CDR3 length: 15 amino acids. V shed 4 bases, J shed 2 bases, and the junction held 8 bases outside the gene matches. The CDR3 reads CSAIPASGIQETQYF. In nucleotides, the CDR3 is TGCAGTGCTATCCCCGCTAGCGGGATTCAAGAGACCCAGTACTTC.

The chain employs TRBV6-2 or TRBV6-3 and TRBJ1-1, with D uncertain. Trimming took off 4 bases at V and 5 bases at J, with 8 bases between the two ends. The CDR3 has 12 residues. Germline loops: CDR1 MNHEY, CDR2 SVGEGT. This CDR3 is CASSFIQTEAFF. The CDR3 DNA reads as TGTGCCAGCAGTTTTATACAAACTGAAGCTTTCTTT.

The chain recombines TRBV29-1 with TRBJ2-1; 9 bases line up with TRBD2. Germline V gene data show CDR1 as SQVTM and CDR2 as ANQGSEA. The CDR3 spans 12 residues. After removal of 7 bases from V and 9 bases from J, the junction contained 7 bases not matched to a gene. DNA for the CDR3: TGCAGCGCTAAAGCGGGAGGTCTTGAGCAGTTCTTC. This gives the protein CSAKAGGLEQFF.

The chain couples TRBV15 to TRBJ2-1, with D unresolved. V was pared by 0 bases and J by 5 bases, with 8 bases between. The CDR3 is made up of 14 amino acids. Germline CDR1 LNHNV, CDR2 YYDKDF (reference sequence). DNA of the CDR3: TGTGCCACCAGCAGAGAGGCAGGAAACAATGAGCAGTTCTTC. Residues: CATSREAGNNEQFF.

As concerns this clonotype: This is likely a read error, given that the CDR3 carries no conserved phenylalanine or tryptophan at its end. The rearrangement joins TRBV12-3 or TRBV12-4 to TRBJ1-2, with D unclear. V lost 1 base and J 8 bases, leaving 14 bases between the germline ends. This CDR3 has 14 amino acids. The CDR3 is CASSLGASRGGYTL. The CDR3 DNA reads TGTGCCAGCAGTTTAGGTGCCTCTCGAGGAGGCTACACCCTC.

The J gene is TRBJ2-5, the V gene TRBV10-2; 7 bases fit TRBD2. Germline V lookup: CDR1 WSHSY, CDR2 SAAADI. The CDR3 has 14 amino acids. J lost 4 bases, V lost 0 bases, and 2 bases had no gene match. The CDR3 DNA follows: TGCGCCAGCAGTGAGTCCCGGGGGGTAGAGACCCAGTACTTC. Translated: CASSESRGVETQYF.

This chain links TRBV15 with TRBJ1-2, with TRBD1 identical over 9 bases. Germline assignment: CDR1 LNHNV and CDR2 YYDKDF (reference sequence). J gave up 6 bases and V 3 bases, and 5 bases lay outside the gene matches. The CDR3 is 14 residues long. Here the CDR3 DNA reads TGTGCCACCAGCAGCCGGACAGGGGTTCATGGCTACACCTTC. Protein: CATSSRTGVHGYTF.

This clonotype was observed at least ten times. The V gene is TRBV20-1, the J gene TRBJ2-3, with D perhaps matching TRBD2 (6 bases). This CDR3 is 16 amino acids long. CDR1 and CDR2 from the germline V gene are DFQATT and SNEGSKA (reference sequence). V dropped 5 bases and J dropped 1 base, with 19 bases sitting between them. The CDR3 DNA reads as TGCAGTGCTGTCCGGGACTTCATCGGGGGCACAGATACGCAGTATTTT. Its translation: CSAVRDFIGGTDTQYF.

There are many counts of this clonotype. The chain joins TRBV27 to TRBJ2-7; maybe TRBD1 (5 bases). The CDR3 loop spans 14 amino acids. The V gene lost 8 bases and the J gene lost 0 bases, with 14 bases spanning the gap. The germline V gene has CDR1 MNHEY and CDR2 SMNVEV (reference sequence). CDR3 sequence reads: CASGYRGFSYEQYF. CDR3 nucleotide sequence: TGTGCCAGCGGTTATAGGGGCTTCTCCTACGAGCAGTACTTC.

The chain couples TRBV19 to TRBJ2-3, with TRBD1 matching over 7 bases. The V gene end was trimmed by 6 bases and the J gene end by 4 bases; junction bases not matched to a gene: 10. The CDR3 has 15 amino acids. CDR1 and CDR2 from the germline V gene are LNHDA and SQIVND (reference sequence). The CDR3 DNA is TGTGCCAGTAGCCAACGGGACAGTGGGGCAGATACGCAGTATTTT. It encodes CASSQRDSGADTQYF.

This clonotype appeared many times. V is TRBV9 and J is TRBJ2-2; TRBD1 agrees at 8 bases. The germline gives CDR1 SGDLS, CDR2 YYNGEE. The CDR3 is 17 residues long. Trimming took 4 bases from V and 4 from J; bases not matched to a gene: 12. The CDR3 coding sequence is TGTGCCAGCAGCTCCCCCCCTCGGGACAGGTCCACCGGGGAGCTGTTTTTT. It yields the protein CASSSPPRDRSTGELFF. The variable domain in full, with the rest retrieved from reference TRBV9 and TRBJ2-2, is DSGVTQTPKHLITATGQRVTLRCSPRSGDLSVYWYQQSLDQGLQFLIQYYNGEERAKGNILERFSAQQFPDLHSELNLSSLELGDSALYFCASSSPPRDRSTGELFFGEGSRLTVL.

The rearrangement uses TRBV12-3 or TRBV12-4 and TRBJ2-1; 10 bases fit TRBD1. V lost 7 bases, J lost 7 bases, and 10 bases stayed unmatched. This CDR3 contains 15 residues. The CDR3 nucleotides are TGTGCCAGCACCTCCCGGGACAGGGGTAGGAATGAGCAGTTCTTC. Translated, it gives CASTSRDRGRNEQFF.

A note on this clonotype: At one boundary the junction diverges from the germline segment, which might be a read error. The V gene is TRBV3-1, the J gene TRBJ1-3; D gene ambiguous. The length of the CDR3 is 13 residues. The germline gives CDR1 LGHDT, CDR2 YNNKEL (reference sequence). CDR3 sequence reads: CASSQESGNTTYF. CDR3 in DNA: TGTGCCAGCAGCCAAGAGTCGGGAAACACCACATATTTT.

This clonotype came up a few times. The chain links TRBV2 to TRBJ2-7; D is unclear. V lost 9 bases and J lost 3, with 12 bases in between. The CDR3 loop spans 12 amino acids. Germline CDR1 is SNHLY and CDR2 is FYNNEI. The CDR3 DNA sequence: TGTGCCAGTTCTCCAGTTGGCTACGAGCAGTACTTC. Encoded protein: CASSPVGYEQYF.

Only a few counts were recorded for this clonotype. CDR3 in amino acids: CSATSGRARNEQFF. The DNA for the CDR3 is TGCAGTGCCACGTCGGGGAGGGCCCGGAATGAGCAGTTCTTC. The V gene is TRBV20-1, the J gene TRBJ2-1; 7 bases map to TRBD2. The CDR3 extends over 14 amino acids. Germline CDR1 reads DFQATT; CDR2 reads SNEGSKA (reference sequence). V trimming: 6 bases; J trimming: 7 bases; junction bases outside the gene matches: 12.

The chain uses TRBV25-1 and TRBJ2-3, with 7 bases lining up with TRBD2. The ends lost 5 bases at V and 11 bases at J; junction bases unmatched: 16. CDR1 and CDR2 from the germline V gene are MGHDK and SYGVNS. This CDR3 region has 15 residues. CDR3 bases: TGTGCCAGCAGTTTCGGCGGGGGAAGCTCCTACGAGCAGTATTTT. The encoded protein is CASSFGGGSSYEQYF. The variable domain in full, with the rest retrieved from reference TRBV25-1 and TRBJ2-3, is EADIYQTPRYLVIGTGKKITLECSQTMGHDKMYWYQQDPGMELHLIHYSYGVNSTEKGDLSSESTVSRIRTEHFPLTLESARPSHTSQYLCASSFGGGSSYEQYFGPGTRLTVL.